This T cell receptor (beta chain) was captured by sequencing in a study of human T cells and chemical hapten exposure. Described time point: patch test 1, 2 weeks after DPC sensitization. Treatment meaning: therapeutic diphenylcyclopropenone sensitization with weekly scalp DPC. This clonotype came up many times. Trimming stripped 5 bases from V and 4 bases from J, with 9 bases between. The CDR3 loop spans 13 amino acids. Germline V CDR1 and CDR2: SGHTA, FQGNSA. TCRdb re-analysed the RACE reads in MiXCR, keeping a single row per CDR3 protein. The sample carries around 120,000 distinct CDR3 sequences, 12% to 15% recorded once.

The V call is TRBV7-2, the J call TRBJ2-1; D ambiguous. The starting material was whole blood, obtained in connection with sensitization to the hapten diphenylcyclopropenone (DPC). This sequence was found in a young man with alopecia areata. Some clones in this sample may be carry-over from other donors' samples. CDR3 residues: CASSPPLYNEQFF. In DNA, the CDR3 is TGTGCCAGCAGCCCGCCCCTTTACAATGAGCAGTTCTTC.